The 30 T cell receptor beta chains listed next were all sequenced from one sample in a study of blood T cell repertoires in COVID-19. Assay: immunoSEQ multiplex PCR; the TCRdb copy retains only in-frame clones and omits some. The sample lists approximately 320,000 clones, more than 90% seen once, with 2% to 3% in the top ten. Sequences were obtained from PBMCs or T cells enriched from blood (not recorded which). The source of these receptors is a man in his 60s who had recovered from COVID-19.

The chain uses TRBV5-1 and TRBJ1-2; TRBD1 aligns across 7 bases. Germline CDR1 reads SGHRS; CDR2 reads YFSETQ. The CDR3 extends over 14 amino acids. V was clipped by 4 bases and J by 7 bases; unmatched bases: 10. The CDR3 nucleotides read TGCGCCAGCAGCGTGGACAGGATCAGCTCTGGCTACACCTTC. Translating gives CASSVDRISSGYTF. Full variable domain (rest looked up from reference TRBV5-1 and TRBJ1-2): KAGVTQTPRYLIKTRGQQVTLSCSPISGHRSVSWYQQTPGQGLQFLFEYFSETQRNKGNFPGRFSGRQFSNSRSEMNVSTLELGDSALYLCASSVDRISSGYTFGSGTRLTVV.

The V gene is TRBV5-1, the J gene TRBJ2-7, with D possibly being TRBD2 (5 bases). Trimming pared 4 bases from V and 2 bases from J, leaving 13 bases between. This CDR3 has 14 residues. CDR1 is SGHRS and CDR2 is YFSETQ in the germline V gene. The CDR3 protein is CASSDSLGAYEQYF. The CDR3 coding sequence is TGCGCCAGCAGCGATAGCCTCGGGGCCTACGAGCAGTACTTC.

The CDR3 is CASSLLGQGREQYF. The CDR3, as DNA: TGTGCCAGCAGTTTACTTGGACAGGGGAGGGAGCAGTACTTC. V gene TRBV27 combines with J gene TRBJ2-7; 9 bases agree with TRBD1. V lost 2 bases, J lost 7 bases, and 6 bases stayed unmatched. Germline V gives CDR1 MNHEY, CDR2 SMNVEV (reference sequence). The CDR3 runs to 14 residues.

This chain connects TRBV3-1 (or the pseudogene TRBV3-2) to TRBJ1-4; D is ambiguous. V lost 0 bases, J lost 6 bases, and 8 bases lay in between. This CDR3 comprises 14 residues. The germline V gene encodes CDR1 LGHDT and CDR2 YNNKEL (reference sequence). The CDR3: CASSQEFFDEKLFF. CDR3 DNA: TGTGCCAGCAGCCAAGAATTCTTTGATGAAAAACTGTTTTTT.

The genes are TRBV7-9 and TRBJ2-7, with D possibly TRBD1 on 5 matching bases. V lost 1 base and J lost 6, with 7 bases in between. Germline CDR1 reads SEHNR; CDR2 reads FQNEAQ (reference sequence). The CDR3 is 12 residues long. The CDR3 DNA follows: TGTGCCAGCAGCTTAGGTGGGGCCGAGCAGTACTTC. The encoded protein is CASSLGGAEQYF. Supplemented by reference TRBV7-9 and TRBJ2-7, the full variable domain reads DTGVSQNPRHKITKRGQNVTFRCDPISEHNRLYWYRQTLGQGPEFLTYFQNEAQLEKSRLLSDRFSAERPKGSFSTLEIQRTEQGDSAMYLCASSLGGAEQYFGPGTRLTVT.

The chain links TRBV29-1 to TRBJ2-1; either TRBD1 or TRBD2 may supply D (9 bases each). Germline V gene sequence: CDR1 SQVTM, CDR2 ANQGSEA. This CDR3 has 17 amino acids. V lost 6 bases and J 4 bases, leaving 25 bases between the germline ends. The CDR3 region has the DNA TGCAGCGTCGCCGGGACAGGGCTAGCGGGACAGTACAATGAGCAGTTCTTC. Translating gives CSVAGTGLAGQYNEQFF.

The J gene is TRBJ2-2, the V gene TRBV6-4, with 11 bases lining up with TRBD2. V gave up 0 bases and J gave up 8 bases; unmatched junction bases: 8. Germline lookup yields CDR1 MRHNA and CDR2 SNTAGT. The CDR3 runs 17 residues. The CDR3 region has the DNA TGTGCCAGCAGTGACTCGAATCTAGCGGGGGGCCGAGGGGAGCTGTTTTTT. Translated: CASSDSNLAGGRGELFF.

This clone appeared a few times. V gene TRBV5-6 combines with J gene TRBJ1-1; 8 bases agree with TRBD1. The V gene end was trimmed by 4 bases and the J gene end by 1 base; junction bases not matched to a gene: 9. CDR1 and CDR2 from the germline V gene are SGHDT and YYEEEE. This CDR3 is built from 16 residues. The CDR3 reads CASSLVGQEKNTEAFF. The CDR3 DNA sequence: TGTGCCAGCAGCCTGGTGGGACAGGAAAAGAACACTGAAGCTTTCTTT. The whole variable domain, filled in from reference TRBV5-6 and TRBJ1-1, reads DAGVTQSPTHLIKTRGQQVTLRCSPKSGHDTVSWYQQALGQGPQFIFQYYEEEERQRGNFPDRFSGHQFPNYSSELNVNALLLGDSALYLCASSLVGQEKNTEAFFGQGTRLTVV.

The chain is built from TRBV18 and TRBJ1-4; 8 nucleotides align to TRBD1. The V gene's germline CDR1 is KGHSH and CDR2 LQKENI. J lost 5 bases, V lost 6 bases, and 8 bases had no gene match. The CDR3 has 15 amino acids. The CDR3 here is CASSPDRGSNEKLFF. CDR3 in DNA: TGTGCCAGCTCCCCCGACAGGGGATCGAATGAAAAACTGTTTTTT.

V and J are TRBV30 and TRBJ1-2; the match to TRBD1 covers 9 bases. Per germline, CDR1 GTSNPN and CDR2 SVGIG (reference sequence). Germline trimming cut 5 bases from V and 1 base from J; bases unmatched to any gene: 11. The CDR3 length is 16 residues. This CDR3 is CAWSNRGREYNYGYTF. The CDR3 DNA is TGTGCCTGGTCCAACAGGGGGCGGGAGTATAACTATGGCTACACCTTC.

This clone was counted a few times. The rearrangement links TRBV5-1 to TRBJ1-1; D gene uncertain. Germline V gene lookup returns CDR1 SGHRS and CDR2 YFSETQ. Trimming stripped 0 bases from V and 0 bases from J, with 12 bases between. This CDR3 spans 16 amino acids. CDR3 in DNA: TGCGCCAGCAGCTTGGGTTTTCGGGGAATGAACACTGAAGCTTTCTTT. It codes for CASSLGFRGMNTEAFF.

The J gene is TRBJ2-5, the V gene TRBV2, with 13 bases aligning to TRBD2. V lost 5 bases, J lost 1 base, and 13 bases stayed unmatched. This CDR3 is built from 19 residues. The germline V gene encodes CDR1 SNHLY and CDR2 FYNNEI. CDR3 region: CASSSRGGTSGMFQETQYF. The CDR3 DNA sequence: TGTGCCAGCAGTTCCCGGGGTGGGACTAGCGGGATGTTCCAAGAGACCCAGTACTTC.

Only one count was recorded for this clone. The chain joins TRBV9 to TRBJ2-5; perhaps TRBD2 as D (6 bases). V was clipped by 0 bases and J by 5 bases, with 17 bases between them. This CDR3 has 16 amino acids. From germline, CDR1 is SGDLS and CDR2 YYNGEE. Written as DNA, the CDR3 is TGTGCCAGCAGCGTAGGGGCGACTAGGGACCTCGAGACCCAGTACTTC. Translated, it gives CASSVGATRDLETQYF.

The CDR3 loop reads CASSYSSSGNYEQYF. The CDR3 region has the DNA TGTGCCAGCAGTTACTCGTCCAGCGGGAACTACGAGCAGTACTTC. The chain joins TRBV6-5 to TRBJ2-7, with 7 bases fitting TRBD2. V was clipped by 0 bases and J by 3 bases; unmatched bases: 5. The germline V gene encodes CDR1 MNHEY and CDR2 SVGAGI. CDR3 length equals 15 residues.

In DNA form, the CDR3 reads TGTGCCAGCAGCTTGTCGGGACAGCGCACAGATACGCAGTATTTT. Translated: CASSLSGQRTDTQYF. This chain links TRBV5-4 with TRBJ2-3; TRBD1 matches at 7 bases. This CDR3 has 15 residues. Germline-derived CDR1 and CDR2 are SGHNT and YYREEE (reference sequence). V gave up 1 base and J gave up 1 base; unmatched junction bases: 3. Looking up the rest from reference TRBV5-4 and TRBJ2-3 gives the full variable domain: ETGVTQSPTHLIKTRGQQVTLRCSSQSGHNTVSWYQQALGQGPQFIFQYYREEENGRGNFPPRFSGLQFPNYSSELNVNALELDDSALYLCASSLSGQRTDTQYFGPGTRLTVL.

The chain has TRBV5-6 and TRBJ1-6, with TRBD1 identical over 9 bases. This CDR3 is built from 15 residues. CDR1 is SGHDT, CDR2 YYEEEE, per germline. V trimming: 3 bases; J trimming: 9 bases; junction bases outside the gene matches: 7. CDR3 in amino acids: CASSWTGDYVSPLHF. CDR3 bases: TGTGCCAGCAGCTGGACAGGGGACTACGTTTCACCCCTCCACTTT.

The rearrangement uses TRBV4-1 and TRBJ2-1; 13 bases agree with TRBD2. CDR1 and CDR2 (germline): MGHRA, YSYEKL. The CDR3 runs 16 residues. Trimming at V came to 3 bases and at J to 8 bases, leaving 7 bases not matched to a gene. The CDR3 protein is CASSQEGLAGRDEQFF. For the CDR3, the DNA is TGCGCCAGCAGCCAGGAGGGACTAGCGGGGCGCGATGAGCAGTTCTTC.

The CDR3 DNA is TGTGCCAGCAGTCCCAGGGGTGAAAAACTGTTTTTT. Translated: CASSPRGEKLFF. V is TRBV2 and J is TRBJ1-4, with D possibly matching TRBD1 (6 bases). The germline V and J ends were trimmed by 5 bases and 7 bases, with 8 bases remaining between them. Germline V gene sequence: CDR1 SNHLY, CDR2 FYNNEI. The CDR3 is 12 amino acids.

This chain links TRBV10-3 with TRBJ1-2, with TRBD1 identical over 9 bases. V lost 10 bases and J lost 2; bases outside the gene matches: 5. The CDR3 has 13 amino acids. Germline V gene sequence: CDR1 ENHRY, CDR2 SYGVKD. In DNA, the CDR3 is TGTGCCACCAACAGGGGGCAAAACTATGGCTACACCTTC. This codes for CATNRGQNYGYTF.

The chain uses TRBV5-4 and TRBJ2-2, with 9 bases lining up with TRBD1. Germline assignment: CDR1 SGHNT and CDR2 YYREEE (reference sequence). The V segment lost 4 bases and the J segment 4 bases; nucleotides outside the gene matches: 8. This CDR3 comprises 16 residues. The CDR3 sequence is CASSVRTGASTGELFF. The CDR3 bases are TGTGCCAGCAGCGTAAGGACAGGGGCGTCCACCGGGGAGCTGTTTTTT.

V is TRBV10-1 and J is TRBJ2-7; D unresolved. V shed 0 bases and J shed 7 bases, with 10 bases lying between them. The germline V gene has CDR1 WNHNN and CDR2 SYGVQD (reference sequence). The CDR3 is 13 amino acids. The CDR3 DNA follows: TGCGCCAGCAGTGAGTCGCCAGGTCGGGAGCAGTACTTC. Translating it yields CASSESPGREQYF.

This sequence joins TRBV7-9 and TRBJ2-4; perhaps TRBD2 as D (5 bases). The CDR3 totals 16 residues. The V gene's germline CDR1 is SEHNR and CDR2 FQNEAQ (reference sequence). Trimming stripped 4 bases from V and 2 bases from J, with 15 bases between. CDR3 DNA sequence: TGTGCCAGCAGCTCAAGAACCGGGGATTCCAAAAACATTCAGTACTTC. Translating gives CASSSRTGDSKNIQYF. The full variable domain, rest sourced from reference TRBV7-9 and TRBJ2-4, is DTGVSQNPRHKITKRGQNVTFRCDPISEHNRLYWYRQTLGQGPEFLTYFQNEAQLEKSRLLSDRFSAERPKGSFSTLEIQRTEQGDSAMYLCASSSRTGDSKNIQYFGAGTRLSVL.

The chain has TRBV24-1 and TRBJ1-2; tentative D call: TRBD1 (6 bases). This CDR3 is 18 amino acids long. The germline gives CDR1 KGHDR, CDR2 SFDVKD. V lost 1 base to trimming and J lost 3 bases, with 20 bases between them. The CDR3 DNA sequence: TGTGCCACCAGTGATTTCCGGGACACAACACTGAGGGACTATGGCTACACCTTC. Translating gives CATSDFRDTTLRDYGYTF.

The gene calls are TRBV9 and TRBJ1-2; TRBD1 agrees at 8 bases. CDR3 length: 14 amino acids. Germline V gene data show CDR1 as SGDLS and CDR2 as YYNGEE. The junction had 6 bases not matched to a gene; V was cut back by 0 bases and J by 8 bases. The CDR3, as DNA: TGTGCCAGCAGCGTAGCAGGACAGGGAACCGGCTACACCTTC. Its translation is CASSVAGQGTGYTF.

The chain employs TRBV4-1 and TRBJ2-1; 8 nucleotides agree with TRBD2. The V segment lost 1 base and the J segment 9 bases; nucleotides outside the gene matches: 5. The CDR3 contains 14 residues. Germline lookup yields CDR1 MGHRA and CDR2 YSYEKL. Written as DNA, the CDR3 is TGCGCCAGCAGCCAAGTACTTGCGGGAGGTGAGCAGTTCTTC. Protein product: CASSQVLAGGEQFF.

J is TRBJ2-1 and V is TRBV10-3; 11 positions agree with TRBD1. The junction had 11 bases not matched to a gene; V was cut back by 4 bases and J by 9 bases. CDR3 length: 16 amino acids. The germline CDR1 and CDR2 sequences are ENHRY and SYGVKD. CDR3 residues: CAISGGDRGLSGEQFF. The CDR3 bases are TGTGCCATCAGTGGGGGGGACAGGGGGTTGTCGGGTGAGCAGTTCTTC.

This clone appeared a single time. The chain has TRBV5-1 and TRBJ1-2; D remains unclear. Germline CDR1 reads SGHRS; CDR2 reads YFSETQ. The CDR3 sequence is 15 residues long. The V and J ends lost 4 bases and 2 bases respectively, with 15 bases between them. CDR3 coding DNA: TGCGCCAGCAGCCCAACCACTGGGCAGAACTATGGCTACACCTTC. Translation gives CASSPTTGQNYGYTF.

The chain combines TRBV18 with TRBJ2-7, with TRBD1 matching over 7 bases. V shed 5 bases, J shed 4 bases, and the junction held 8 bases outside the gene matches. CDR3 length: 14 residues. Germline V gene sequence: CDR1 KGHSH, CDR2 LQKENI. DNA of the CDR3: TGTGCCAGCTCAGCCCGGGACAGACTATACGAGCAGTACTTC. It translates to CASSARDRLYEQYF.

The genes are TRBV13 and TRBJ2-5; TRBD2 is a possible D gene (5 bases). This CDR3 is 15 amino acids long. CDR1 PRHDT and CDR2 FYEKMQ come from the germline V gene (reference sequence). Trimming took off 5 bases at V and 5 bases at J, with 18 bases between the two ends. CDR3 nucleotides: TGTGCCAGCAGCACCTCGCGGACCCGCGGGGAGACCCAGTACTTC. It encodes CASSTSRTRGETQYF. Based on the CDR3 plus reference TRBV13 and TRBJ2-5, the full variable domain is AAGVIQSPRHLIKEKRETATLKCYPIPRHDTVYWYQQGPGQDPQFLISFYEKMQSDKGSIPDRFSAQQFSDYHSELNMSSLELGDSALYFCASSTSRTRGETQYFGPGTRLLVL.

In regard to this clone: The junction departs from germline at one end; a sequencing error may be responsible. The genes are TRBV7-7 and TRBJ2-7; a weak D match, TRBD1 (5 bases). From germline, CDR1 is SSHAT and CDR2 FNYEAQ (reference sequence). The CDR3 runs to 15 residues. The CDR3 protein is CASSPGPGKTYEQYF. Here the CDR3 DNA reads TGTGCTAGCAGCCCCGGCCCAGGGAAAACCTACGAGCAGTACTTC.